This entry describes one T cell receptor beta chain. TCR beta CDR3 region amplification was performed from RNA transcripts. The HTBI primer set drove a first-round RT-PCR of the TCR CDR3. TCRdb re-analysed the multiplex PCR reads in MiXCR, keeping a single row per CDR3 protein. The table shows under 800,000 distinct CDR3 sequences, with 14% occurring only once. The J segment lost 4 bases and the V segment lost 6 bases, leaving 6 bases of the junction unmatched. This CDR3 has 15 residues. These data come from a study of T cells in Graves' hyperthyroidism and ophthalmopathy. Recently diagnosed hyperthyroidism of less than 2 months' duration affected patients aged 18 to 65.

The rearrangement uses TRBV12-3 or TRBV12-4 and TRBJ2-1, with 10 bases identical to TRBD2. The specimen was blood. This sequence originates from a woman aged 18-35 years with Graves' hyperthyroidism. Here the CDR3 DNA reads TGTGCCAGCAGCCCACTAGCGGGGATTTACAATGAGCAGTTCTTC. Translating it yields CASSPLAGIYNEQFF.